The 23 T cell receptor beta chains below come from one sample, sequenced in a study of control samples from healthy donors and cancer patients. Profiled with immunoSEQ multiplex PCR; TCRdb holds only in-frame clones, not every one. The table shows approximately 170,000 clones, with 85% to 95% occurring only once. Sequenced: blood. These receptors were collected from a man in his thirties or forties in good health.

The CDR3 nucleotides read TGTGCCAGCATAACCCCACCCGGAGGGCAGGAAGCTTTCTTT. The encoded protein is CASITPPGGQEAFF. The rearrangement joins TRBV28 to TRBJ1-1; D call uncertain. The germline gives CDR1 MDHEN, CDR2 SYDVKM. CDR3 length: 14 residues. The germline V and J ends were trimmed by 7 bases and 8 bases, with 20 bases remaining between them.

This chain connects TRBV4-1 to TRBJ1-2, with D possibly matching TRBD1 (5 bases). Trimming took off 1 base at V and 4 bases at J, with 10 bases between the two ends. Germline loops: CDR1 MGHRA, CDR2 YSYEKL. This CDR3 has 14 residues. CDR3 protein: CASSQVQGTYGYTF. CDR3 nucleotides: TGCGCCAGCAGCCAAGTTCAGGGTACCTATGGCTACACCTTC.

A remark on this clone: The sample holds other DNA sequences that translate to the same CDR3. The genes are TRBV27 and TRBJ1-5; TRBD1 matches at 7 bases. After removal of 5 bases from V and 2 bases from J, the junction contained 6 bases not matched to a gene. Germline CDR1 reads MNHEY; CDR2 reads SMNVEV (reference sequence). The CDR3 covers 15 residues. The CDR3 reads CASSPLDRGNQPQHF. CDR3 DNA sequence: TGTGCCAGCAGTCCGCTTGACAGGGGCAATCAGCCCCAGCATTTT.

The chain carries TRBV28 and TRBJ2-3; 8 bases are shared with TRBD1. The V gene end was trimmed by 3 bases and the J gene end by 4 bases; junction bases not matched to a gene: 3. Germline V CDR1 and CDR2: MDHEN, SYDVKM. The CDR3 consists of 14 residues. DNA of the CDR3: TGTGCCAGCAGTTTGCCACAGGGGGCAGATACGCAGTATTTT. Translating gives CASSLPQGADTQYF.

The CDR3 loop reads CASSPTGESYGYTF. In nucleotides, the CDR3 is TGCGCCAGCAGCCCTACAGGGGAGAGCTATGGCTACACCTTC. The rearrangement links TRBV5-1 to TRBJ1-2; TRBD1 aligns across 7 bases. This CDR3 comprises 14 residues. The V gene end was trimmed by 4 bases and the J gene end by 4 bases; junction bases not matched to a gene: 7. CDR1 is SGHRS and CDR2 is YFSETQ in the germline V gene.

V is TRBV19 and J is TRBJ2-2; D gene unclear. Trimming cost V 3 bases and J 5 bases, with 7 bases left between them. The CDR3 length is 13 residues. Germline V gene lookup returns CDR1 LNHDA and CDR2 SQIVND (reference sequence). The CDR3 region is CASSITFTGELFF. The CDR3, as DNA: TGTGCCAGTAGTATTACGTTTACCGGGGAGCTGTTTTTT.

V gene TRBV5-8 combines with J gene TRBJ2-1; D unresolved. The length of the CDR3 is 13 residues. Deletions cut 3 bases from V and 10 bases from J, with 14 bases between. Per germline, CDR1 SGHTS and CDR2 YDEGEE. DNA for the CDR3: TGTGCCAGCAGCTCGCTGACTCCCGGGGAGCAGTTCTTC. Translating it yields CASSSLTPGEQFF.

V gene TRBV7-6 combines with J gene TRBJ2-5; D unclear. V lost 2 bases to trimming and J lost 5 bases, with 18 bases between them. The CDR3 is 16 residues long. Germline lookup yields CDR1 SGHVS and CDR2 FNYEAQ. The CDR3 reads CASSLHTSMGVETQYF. In nucleotides, the CDR3 is TGTGCCAGCAGCTTACACACATCCATGGGCGTCGAGACCCAGTACTTC. Combining the CDR3 with reference TRBV7-6 and TRBJ2-5 gives the whole variable domain GAGVSQSPRYKVTKRGQDVALRCDPISGHVSLYWYRQALGQGPEFLTYFNYEAQQDKSGLPNDRFSAERPEGSISTLTIQRTEQRDSAMYRCASSLHTSMGVETQYFGPGTRLLVL.

The chain is built from TRBV15 and TRBJ1-2; weak D call: TRBD1 (5 bases). V was clipped by 6 bases and J by 2 bases, with 13 bases between them. Germline V CDR1 and CDR2: LNHNV, YYDKDF (reference sequence). The CDR3 covers 14 residues. CDR3 amino acids: CATSPVGGNYGYTF. In DNA form, the CDR3 reads TGTGCCACCAGTCCCGTCGGGGGGAACTATGGCTACACCTTC.

This chain links TRBV6-2 or TRBV6-3 with TRBJ2-1, with 7 bases that match TRBD2. V dropped 6 bases and J dropped 4; count of bases not matched to a gene: 12. CDR3 size: 16 residues. CDR1 and CDR2 (germline): MNHEY, SVGEGT. The CDR3 DNA is TGTGCCAGCAGCCCCGTGGGGGGAGGGGTTTACAATGAGCAGTTCTTC. Translating gives CASSPVGGGVYNEQFF.

The chain combines TRBV27 with TRBJ1-6, with 7 bases aligning to TRBD1. This CDR3 comprises 16 residues. Trimming cost V 10 bases and J 5 bases; bases outside gene matches: 14. Germline values: CDR1 MNHEY, CDR2 SMNVEV (reference sequence). CDR3 sequence reads: CATKFRWDSHNSPLHF. The CDR3 DNA reads as TGTGCCACCAAGTTTAGATGGGACAGCCATAATTCACCCCTCCACTTT.

The genes are TRBV7-2 and TRBJ2-7, with 10 positions matching TRBD2. CDR3 length: 15 residues. Germline values: CDR1 SGHTA, CDR2 FQGNSA. The J segment lost 4 bases and the V segment lost 4 bases, leaving 7 bases of the junction unmatched. This chain's CDR3 is CASSSRPAGGYEQYF. CDR3 DNA: TGTGCCAGCAGCTCCCGGCCAGCGGGGGGGTACGAGCAGTACTTC.

This clone was counted a single time. The chain recombines TRBV5-6 with TRBJ2-7; 9 bases match TRBD1. Losses at the gene ends were 4 bases for V and 5 bases for J; bases not matched to a gene: 13. The germline V gene encodes CDR1 SGHDT and CDR2 YYEEEE. The CDR3 totals 16 residues. Here the CDR3 reads CASSVRMTGGAHEQYF. The DNA of the CDR3 is TGTGCCAGCAGCGTTAGGATGACAGGGGGGGCGCACGAGCAGTACTTC. The full variable domain, completed using reference TRBV5-6 and TRBJ2-7, is DAGVTQSPTHLIKTRGQQVTLRCSPKSGHDTVSWYQQALGQGPQFIFQYYEEEERQRGNFPDRFSGHQFPNYSSELNVNALLLGDSALYLCASSVRMTGGAHEQYFGPGTRLTVT.

The chain is built from TRBV29-1 and TRBJ1-1; D is possibly TRBD1 (5 bases). Trimming pared 7 bases from V and 4 bases from J, leaving 25 bases between. Germline-derived CDR1 and CDR2 are SQVTM and ANQGSEA. The CDR3 contains 16 residues. Here the CDR3 DNA reads TGCAGCGCGGTAACCCCCCGGGGGGGGAAGGCCACTGAAGCTTTCTTT. As protein: CSAVTPRGGKATEAFF.

J is TRBJ1-4 and V is TRBV14; D not certain. The ends were cut back, 4 bases at V and 12 bases at J, with 9 bases in the middle. This CDR3 spans 11 amino acids. The germline V gene has CDR1 SGHDN and CDR2 FVKESK. The CDR3 is CASSRGRELFF. CDR3 in DNA: TGTGCCAGCAGCCGAGGAAGAGAACTGTTTTTT.

This clone was picked up one time. The gene calls are TRBV28 and TRBJ2-1; TRBD1 aligns across 7 bases. Germline V gene lookup returns CDR1 MDHEN and CDR2 SYDVKM. CDR3 length equals 15 residues. Germline trimming cut 7 bases from V and 5 bases from J; bases unmatched to any gene: 11. CDR3 sequence: CASNRLDRDNNEQFF. Here the CDR3 DNA reads TGTGCCAGCAACCGCCTTGACAGGGATAACAATGAGCAGTTCTTC.

The chain uses TRBV18 and TRBJ1-5; D unresolved. The germline V gene has CDR1 KGHSH and CDR2 LQKENI. V lost 3 bases to trimming and J lost 3 bases, with 6 bases between them. CDR3 length equals 13 residues. The CDR3: CASSPANNQPQHF. Here the CDR3 DNA reads TGTGCCAGCTCACCGGCTAACAATCAGCCCCAGCATTTT.

The chain couples TRBV30 to TRBJ2-5; D call uncertain. This CDR3 is 11 amino acids long. Germline V lookup: CDR1 GTSNPN, CDR2 SVGIG (reference sequence). Trimming pared 4 bases from V and 3 bases from J, leaving 6 bases between. CDR3 in amino acids: CAWKREETQYF. The CDR3 coding sequence is TGTGCCTGGAAACGGGAAGAGACCCAGTACTTC.

This clone occurred once. In nucleotides, the CDR3 is TGTGCCAGCTCCCCGGGGAGGGGGTCACCGACCTCCTACGAGCAGTACTTC. It yields the protein CASSPGRGSPTSYEQYF. The chain employs TRBV18 and TRBJ2-7; possible D gene TRBD2, 7 bases. The CDR3 is made up of 17 amino acids. Trimming cost V 6 bases and J 0 bases, with 21 bases left between them. The germline V gene encodes CDR1 KGHSH and CDR2 LQKENI.

The rearrangement joins TRBV3-1 (or the pseudogene TRBV3-2) to TRBJ2-6, with 10 bases aligning to TRBD1. Germline-derived CDR1 and CDR2 are LGHDT and YNNKEL (reference sequence). CDR3 length: 18 amino acids. With 1 base clipped from V and 4 bases from J, the junction kept 7 bases outside the gene matches. For the CDR3, the DNA is TGTGCCAGCAGCCAAGGGCGACAGGGGGCGGGGGGGGCCAACGTCCTGACTTTC. Translation: CASSQGRQGAGGANVLTF.

This chain joins TRBV6-5 and TRBJ2-7, with a weak D call TRBD2 (6 bases). Germline V lookup: CDR1 MNHEY, CDR2 SVGAGI. This CDR3 has 14 residues. Deletions cut 5 bases from V and 4 bases from J, with 15 bases between. The CDR3 loop is CASSPPGGLYEQYF. CDR3 DNA sequence: TGTGCCAGCAGTCCGCCCGGAGGGCTGTACGAGCAGTACTTC.

This clone occurred once. The rearrangement links TRBV4-1 to TRBJ2-7; TRBD2 matches 12 bases. The CDR3 covers 15 residues. The V gene's germline CDR1 is MGHRA and CDR2 YSYEKL. V lost 2 bases, J lost 4 bases, and 3 bases stayed unmatched. The CDR3 region has the DNA TGCGCCAGCAGCCAACAGACTAGCGGGGGTTACGAGCAGTACTTC. Its translation: CASSQQTSGGYEQYF.

This chain connects TRBV7-9 to TRBJ1-2, with TRBD1 matching over 12 bases. The CDR3 loop spans 17 amino acids. CDR1 is SEHNR and CDR2 is FQNEAQ in the germline V gene (reference sequence). V lost 1 base, J lost 5 bases, and 8 bases stayed unmatched. The CDR3 sequence: CASSLEGTGGAQYGYTF. For the CDR3, the DNA is TGTGCCAGCAGCTTAGAAGGGACAGGGGGCGCGCAGTATGGCTACACCTTC.